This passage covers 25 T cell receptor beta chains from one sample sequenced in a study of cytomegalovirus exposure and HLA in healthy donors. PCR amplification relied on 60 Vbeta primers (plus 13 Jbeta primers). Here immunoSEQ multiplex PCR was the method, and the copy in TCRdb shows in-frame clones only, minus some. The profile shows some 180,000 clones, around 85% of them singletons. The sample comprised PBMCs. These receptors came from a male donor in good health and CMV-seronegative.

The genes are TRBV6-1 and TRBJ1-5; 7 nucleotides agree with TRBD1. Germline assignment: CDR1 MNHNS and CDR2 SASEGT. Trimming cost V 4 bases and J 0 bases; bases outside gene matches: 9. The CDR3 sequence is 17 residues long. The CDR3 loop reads CASSADRQPYSNQPQHF. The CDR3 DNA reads TGTGCCAGCAGTGCGGACAGGCAACCTTATAGCAATCAGCCCCAGCATTTT.

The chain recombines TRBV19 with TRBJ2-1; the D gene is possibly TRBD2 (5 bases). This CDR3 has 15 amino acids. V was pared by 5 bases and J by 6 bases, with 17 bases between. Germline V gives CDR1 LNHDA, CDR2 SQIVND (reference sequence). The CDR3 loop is CASSRGLRPFNEQFF. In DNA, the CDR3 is TGTGCCAGTAGTCGAGGACTTCGCCCCTTCAATGAGCAGTTCTTC.

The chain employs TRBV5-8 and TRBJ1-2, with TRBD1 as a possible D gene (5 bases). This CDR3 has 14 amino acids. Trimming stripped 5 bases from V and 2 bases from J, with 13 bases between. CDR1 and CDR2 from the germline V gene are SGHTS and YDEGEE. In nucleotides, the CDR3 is TGTGCCAGCAGTTCCGGGACTAACAACTATGGCTACACCTTC. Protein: CASSSGTNNYGYTF.

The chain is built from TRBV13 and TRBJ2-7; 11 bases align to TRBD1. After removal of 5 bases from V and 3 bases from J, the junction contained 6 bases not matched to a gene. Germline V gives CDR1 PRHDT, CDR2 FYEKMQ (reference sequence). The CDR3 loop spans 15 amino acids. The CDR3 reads CASSQKGQGDYEQYF. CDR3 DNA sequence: TGTGCCAGCAGCCAGAAGGGACAGGGGGACTACGAGCAGTACTTC.

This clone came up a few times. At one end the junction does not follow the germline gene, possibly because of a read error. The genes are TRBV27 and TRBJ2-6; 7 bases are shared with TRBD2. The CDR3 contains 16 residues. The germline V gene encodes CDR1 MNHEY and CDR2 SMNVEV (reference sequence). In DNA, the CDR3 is TGTGCCAGCAGTCGTTGGGGGGGGTCTGGGGCCAACGGCCTGACTTTC. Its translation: CASSRWGGSGANGLTF.

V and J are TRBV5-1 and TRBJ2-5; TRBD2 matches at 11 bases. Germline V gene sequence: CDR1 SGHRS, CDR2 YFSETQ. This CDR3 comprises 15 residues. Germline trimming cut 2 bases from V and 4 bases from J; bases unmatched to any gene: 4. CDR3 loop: CASSFSGGAAETQYF. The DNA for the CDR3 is TGCGCCAGCAGCTTTAGCGGGGGGGCCGCAGAGACCCAGTACTTC.

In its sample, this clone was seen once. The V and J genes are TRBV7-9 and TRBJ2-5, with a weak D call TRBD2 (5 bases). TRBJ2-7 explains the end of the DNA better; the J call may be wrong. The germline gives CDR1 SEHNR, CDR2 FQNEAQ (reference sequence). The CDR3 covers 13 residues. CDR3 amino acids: CASSFGRAYEQYF. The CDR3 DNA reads TGTGCCAGCAGCTTCGGGCGGGCCTACGAGCAGTACTTC.

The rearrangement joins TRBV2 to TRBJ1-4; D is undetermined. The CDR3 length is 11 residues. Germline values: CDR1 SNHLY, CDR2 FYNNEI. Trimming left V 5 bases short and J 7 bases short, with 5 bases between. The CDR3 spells CASSYSEKLFF. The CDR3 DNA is TGTGCCAGCAGTTACAGTGAAAAACTGTTTTTT.

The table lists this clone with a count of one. This CDR3 is CASSETLPGQGYEQYF. The CDR3 coding sequence is TGTGCCAGCAGTGAAACGCTTCCGGGACAGGGCTACGAGCAGTACTTC. The chain carries TRBV6-1 and TRBJ2-7; 9 nucleotides match TRBD1. The CDR3 is 16 residues long. V shed 2 bases and J 3 bases; nucleotides not matched to a gene: 8. Germline loops: CDR1 MNHNS, CDR2 SASEGT.

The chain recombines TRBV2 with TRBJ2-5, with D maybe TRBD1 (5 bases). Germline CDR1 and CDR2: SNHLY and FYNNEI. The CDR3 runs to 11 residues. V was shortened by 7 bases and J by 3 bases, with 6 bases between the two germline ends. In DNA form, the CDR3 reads TGTGCCAGCACAGGGAAAGAGACCCAGTACTTC. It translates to CASTGKETQYF.

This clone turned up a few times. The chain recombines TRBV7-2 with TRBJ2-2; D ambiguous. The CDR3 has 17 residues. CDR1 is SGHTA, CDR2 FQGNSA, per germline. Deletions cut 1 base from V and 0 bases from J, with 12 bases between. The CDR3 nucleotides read TGTGCCAGCAGCTTAGAGTGGCGGCACACGAACACCGGGGAGCTGTTTTTT. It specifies CASSLEWRHTNTGELFF.

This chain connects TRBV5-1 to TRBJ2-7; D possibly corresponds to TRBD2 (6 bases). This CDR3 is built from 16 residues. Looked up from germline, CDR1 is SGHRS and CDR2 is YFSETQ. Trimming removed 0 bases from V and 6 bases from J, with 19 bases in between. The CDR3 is CASSLAGGTPSSEQYF. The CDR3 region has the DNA TGCGCCAGCAGCTTGGCTGGGGGGACCCCCTCGAGCGAGCAGTACTTC.

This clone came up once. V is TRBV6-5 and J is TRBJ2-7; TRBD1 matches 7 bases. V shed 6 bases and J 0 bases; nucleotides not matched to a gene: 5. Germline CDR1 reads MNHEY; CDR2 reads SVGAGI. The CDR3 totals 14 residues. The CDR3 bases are TGTGCCAGCAGGGACCGGGACAGCTCCTACGAGCAGTACTTC. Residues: CASRDRDSSYEQYF.

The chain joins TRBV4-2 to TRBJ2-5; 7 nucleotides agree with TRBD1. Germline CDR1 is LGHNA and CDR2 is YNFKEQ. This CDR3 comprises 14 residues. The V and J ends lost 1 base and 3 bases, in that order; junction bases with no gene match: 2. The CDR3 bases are TGTGCCAGCAGCCAAGGGGACAGAAAAGAGACCCAGTACTTC. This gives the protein CASSQGDRKETQYF.

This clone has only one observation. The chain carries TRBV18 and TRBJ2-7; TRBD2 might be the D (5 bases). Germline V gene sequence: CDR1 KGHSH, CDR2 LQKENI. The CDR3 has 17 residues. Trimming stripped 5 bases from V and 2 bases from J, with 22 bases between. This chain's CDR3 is CASSYGRRLSVTYEQYF. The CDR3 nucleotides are TGTGCCAGCTCATACGGACGGAGGTTATCGGTAACCTACGAGCAGTACTTC.

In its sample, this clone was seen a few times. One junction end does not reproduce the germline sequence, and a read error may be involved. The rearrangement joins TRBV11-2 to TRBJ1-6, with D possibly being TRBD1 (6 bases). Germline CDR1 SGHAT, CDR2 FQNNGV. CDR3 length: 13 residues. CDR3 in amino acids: CASSSSPGTPLHF. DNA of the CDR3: TGTGCCAGCAGCTCCTCACCCGGGACACCACTCCACTTT.

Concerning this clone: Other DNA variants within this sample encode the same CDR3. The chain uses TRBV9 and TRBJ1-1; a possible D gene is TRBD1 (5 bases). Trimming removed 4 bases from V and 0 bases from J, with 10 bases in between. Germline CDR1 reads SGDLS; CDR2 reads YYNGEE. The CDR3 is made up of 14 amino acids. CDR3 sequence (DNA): TGTGCCAGCAGCCCGGGGACTCTGAACACTGAAGCTTTCTTT. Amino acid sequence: CASSPGTLNTEAFF.

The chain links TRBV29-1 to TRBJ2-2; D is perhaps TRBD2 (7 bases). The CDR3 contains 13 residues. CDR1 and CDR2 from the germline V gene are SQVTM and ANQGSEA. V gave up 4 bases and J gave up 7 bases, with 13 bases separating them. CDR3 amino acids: CSVVGRGGGELFF. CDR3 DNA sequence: TGCAGCGTTGTAGGAAGGGGGGGCGGGGAGCTGTTTTTT.

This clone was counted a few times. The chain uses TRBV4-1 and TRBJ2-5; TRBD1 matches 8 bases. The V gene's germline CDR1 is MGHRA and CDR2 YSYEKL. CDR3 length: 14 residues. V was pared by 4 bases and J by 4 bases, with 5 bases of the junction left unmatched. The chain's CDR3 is CASSLNTGGETQYF. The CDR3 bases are TGCGCCAGCAGCCTCAACACAGGGGGAGAGACCCAGTACTTC.

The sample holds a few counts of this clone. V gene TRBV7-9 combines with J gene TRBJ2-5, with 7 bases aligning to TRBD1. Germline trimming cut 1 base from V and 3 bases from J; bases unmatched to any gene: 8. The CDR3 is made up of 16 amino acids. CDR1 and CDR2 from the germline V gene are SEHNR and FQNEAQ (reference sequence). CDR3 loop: CASSLGYRGPKETQYF. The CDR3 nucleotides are TGTGCCAGCAGCTTAGGGTATAGGGGGCCGAAAGAGACCCAGTACTTC. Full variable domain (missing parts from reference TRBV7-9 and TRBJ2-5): DTGVSQNPRHKITKRGQNVTFRCDPISEHNRLYWYRQTLGQGPEFLTYFQNEAQLEKSRLLSDRFSAERPKGSFSTLEIQRTEQGDSAMYLCASSLGYRGPKETQYFGPGTRLLVL.

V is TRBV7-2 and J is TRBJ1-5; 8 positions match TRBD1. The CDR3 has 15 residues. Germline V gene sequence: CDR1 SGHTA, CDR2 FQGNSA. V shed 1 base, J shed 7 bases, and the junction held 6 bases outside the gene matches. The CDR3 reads CASSLVLGQGQPQHF. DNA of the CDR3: TGTGCCAGCAGCTTAGTTCTAGGACAGGGACAGCCCCAGCATTTT.

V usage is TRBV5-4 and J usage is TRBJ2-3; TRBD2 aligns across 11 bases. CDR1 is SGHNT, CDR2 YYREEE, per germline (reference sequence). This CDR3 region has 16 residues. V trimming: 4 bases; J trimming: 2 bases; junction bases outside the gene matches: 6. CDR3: CASSPGTSGFTDTQYF. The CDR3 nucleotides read TGTGCCAGCAGCCCGGGGACTAGCGGATTCACAGATACGCAGTATTTT. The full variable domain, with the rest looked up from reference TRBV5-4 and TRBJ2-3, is ETGVTQSPTHLIKTRGQQVTLRCSSQSGHNTVSWYQQALGQGPQFIFQYYREEENGRGNFPPRFSGLQFPNYSSELNVNALELDDSALYLCASSPGTSGFTDTQYFGPGTRLTVL.

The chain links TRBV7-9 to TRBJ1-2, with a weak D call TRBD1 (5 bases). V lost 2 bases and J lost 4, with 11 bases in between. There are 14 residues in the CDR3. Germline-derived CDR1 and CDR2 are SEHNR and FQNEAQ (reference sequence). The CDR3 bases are TGTGCCAGCAGCTTATCACAGGCCACCTATGGCTACACCTTC. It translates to CASSLSQATYGYTF.

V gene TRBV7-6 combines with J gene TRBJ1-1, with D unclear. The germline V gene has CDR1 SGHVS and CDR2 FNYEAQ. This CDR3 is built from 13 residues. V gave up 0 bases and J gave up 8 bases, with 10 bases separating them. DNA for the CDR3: TGTGCCAGCAGCTTAGCTTTCCAGCGAGAAGCTTTCTTT. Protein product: CASSLAFQREAFF.

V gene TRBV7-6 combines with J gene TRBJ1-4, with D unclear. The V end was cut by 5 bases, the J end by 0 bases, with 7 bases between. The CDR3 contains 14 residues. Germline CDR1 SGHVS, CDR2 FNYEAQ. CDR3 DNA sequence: TGTGCCAGCAGCCCTACAGCAACTAATGAAAAACTGTTTTTT. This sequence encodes CASSPTATNEKLFF.